A selection of T cell receptor beta chains follows, all from one sample in a study of a mutant IDH1 vaccine in newly diagnosed glioma. Profiling relied on immunoSEQ multiplex PCR, and the TCRdb table lists in-frame clones only, not all of them. The table lists tens of thousands of clones, about 86% of them singletons. What these receptors recognize is not known. The source material was PBMCs, sampled from a glioma patient whose treatment included an IDH1 peptide vaccine. The receptors originated from a woman aged 40-49 years with glioma. Some clones in this sample may be carry-over from other donors' samples. Both conserved end residues are trimmed from each CDR3. The D gene is left open where the match is weak.

J gene,V gene,D gene,CDR3 protein
TRBJ1-1,TRBV2,.,ASRAEIEAF
TRBJ2-7,TRBV4-3,.,ASSQEPRQGYEQY
TRBJ2-2,TRBV6-4,TRBD1,ASRTGSGELF
TRBJ1-2,TRBV28,TRBD1,ASSSLGQPSPPRGYGYT
TRBJ2-1,TRBV27,.,ASSLGRDTEQF
TRBJ1-1,TRBV19,TRBD1,ASIQQGANTEAF
TRBJ1-3,TRBV6-4,.,ASSRKGNTIY
TRBJ2-7,TRBV29-1,.,SVSRGLGEQY
TRBJ1-4,TRBV7-2,TRBD1,ASSLVLGTGHEKLF
TRBJ2-1,TRBV7-9,.,ASSFQQLADLNEQF
TRBJ1-1,TRBV5-1,TRBD1,ASSLEGTGRTEAF
TRBJ2-5,TRBV6-6,.,ASSYDGMETQY
TRBJ1-1,TRBV4-3,.,ASSQDRGGTEAF
TRBJ1-1,TRBV20-1,.,SANSDLEAF
TRBJ1-1,TRBV19,.,ASSIYRESEAF
TRBJ2-3,TRBV5-6,.,ASSGTTDTQY
TRBJ1-5,TRBV6-6,.,ASSVQGNQPQH
TRBJ1-5,TRBV28,.,ASTPVSPSDFSQPQH
TRBJ1-1,TRBV14,TRBD1,ASSLLQGAGEAF
TRBJ2-3,TRBV15,.,ATSRDQRTIITDTQY
TRBJ1-2,TRBV5-8,.,ASSLYEGEGYT
TRBJ2-5,TRBV11-1,TRBD2,ASSYLAGEVTQY
TRBJ1-2,TRBV15,.,ATSRELNYGYT
TRBJ1-1,TRBV5-1,.,ASSLAVSQGEAF
TRBJ2-5,TRBV5-4,.,ASSFRPEGGTQY
TRBJ1-2,TRBV21-1,.,ASIQGGQNYGYT
TRBJ1-1,TRBV18,.,ASSQDSGALTEAF
TRBJ2-7,TRBV19,TRBD1,ASRNLTGGSYEQY
TRBJ1-1,TRBV19,.,ASSTGAEAF
TRBJ1-2,TRBV27,TRBD1,ASSLTDRNGYT
TRBJ2-7,TRBV5-4,.,ASSINRVEQY
TRBJ2-1,TRBV7-6,TRBD2,ASSLSGGAWGEQF
TRBJ2-2,TRBV7-2,.,ASSLWVGTRISGGELF
TRBJ1-4,TRBV19,TRBD1,ASETGQGSEKLF
TRBJ2-1,TRBV10-3,.,AISGGRSGFDEQF
TRBJ1-1,TRBV29-1,.,SVIREGLDTEAF
TRBJ1-3,TRBV6-1,.,ASSEVGRGGGNTIY
TRBJ1-3,TRBV5-4,.,ASSVGTENTIY
TRBJ2-1,TRBV11-2,.,ASSRIRDSNNEQF
TRBJ1-4,TRBV15,.,ATSYRAEEKLF
TRBJ2-7,TRBV4-2,.,ASSPVGQYEQY
TRBJ2-2,TRBV7-2,TRBD2,ASSFLGRSRTGELF
TRBJ1-5,TRBV7-9,.,ASSGVGSVNQPQH
TRBJ2-2,TRBV5-1,.,ASSLGSDSGGELF
TRBJ2-3,TRBV6-5,.,ASSYSDSITDTQY
TRBJ1-1,TRBV5-6,.,ASSLTSGRGYTEAF
TRBJ2-7,TRBV4-2,.,ASSPQDRPTSYEQY
TRBJ2-7,TRBV6-1,.,ASSEFSGEAYEQY
TRBJ2-3,TRBV4-3,.,ASSYKSTDTQY
TRBJ2-3,TRBV7-9,.,ASSLPGNYGTDTQY
TRBJ1-2,TRBV6-5,.,ASSRPDRLEGYT